Shown below are 23 T cell receptor beta chains from a single sample sequenced in a study of CD8+ T cells in alopecia areata. Regarding treatment: oral pan-JAK inhibitor, 5-10 mg twice daily. After isolation, RNA underwent reverse transcription to generate cDNA as the sequencing template. Profiled with immunoSEQ multiplex PCR; TCRdb holds only in-frame clones, not every one. The table lists over 150,000 clones, 60% of them singletons. Sequencing used CD4+ T cells sorted from blood, obtained at week 4, from a patient treated with tofacitinib. These receptors came from a human donor with alopecia areata.

The chain carries TRBV15 and TRBJ1-5; D might be TRBD1 (5 bases). This CDR3 spans 16 amino acids. From germline, CDR1 is LNHNV and CDR2 YYDKDF (reference sequence). Between the trimmed V and J ends, which lost 0 bases and 0 bases, there was a span of 9 bases. The CDR3 sequence: CATSRERDGSNQPQHF. Here the CDR3 DNA reads TGTGCCACCAGCAGAGAGCGGGACGGTAGCAATCAGCCCCAGCATTTT.

V gene TRBV30 combines with J gene TRBJ2-5, with D hard to call. V was clipped by 2 bases and J by 2 bases, with 9 bases between them. The CDR3 covers 13 residues. Germline V CDR1 and CDR2: GTSNPN, SVGIG (reference sequence). CDR3: CAWSREPQETQYF. The CDR3, as DNA: TGTGCCTGGAGTAGAGAGCCTCAAGAGACCCAGTACTTC.

J is TRBJ2-3 and V is TRBV4-2; tentatively, D is TRBD1 (8 bases). CDR1 and CDR2 (germline): LGHNA, YNFKEQ. Trimming shortened V by 0 bases and J by 6 bases, and 28 bases separated the two germline ends. The CDR3 consists of 20 residues. The CDR3 region is CASSQDTPAGRQGATDTQYF. The DNA for the CDR3 is TGTGCCAGCAGCCAAGATACCCCAGCGGGGAGGCAGGGGGCTACCGATACGCAGTATTTT.

The chain links TRBV29-1 to TRBJ1-5, with a possible D match to TRBD1 (5 bases). The V end was cut by 7 bases, the J end by 4 bases, with 17 bases between. The CDR3 runs to 14 residues. Germline CDR1 and CDR2: SQVTM and ANQGSEA. The CDR3: CSEIGSGPNQPQHF. For the CDR3, the DNA is TGCAGCGAGATCGGGTCGGGGCCTAATCAGCCCCAGCATTTT.

The chain has TRBV30 and TRBJ1-2, with 8 bases lining up with TRBD1. This CDR3 is built from 16 residues. Per the germline V gene, CDR1 is GTSNPN and CDR2 is SVGIG (reference sequence). V was pared by 0 bases and J by 7 bases, with 13 bases of the junction left unmatched. In DNA, the CDR3 is TGTGCCTGGAGTGTAGGAAGGACAGGGAGAGGGAGTGGCTACACCTTC. Its translation is CAWSVGRTGRGSGYTF.

This clone was recorded a few times. J is TRBJ2-4 and V is TRBV7-2; 8 bases are shared with TRBD2. CDR1 is SGHTA and CDR2 is FQGNSA in the germline V gene. J lost 8 bases, V lost 5 bases, and 23 bases had no gene match. The CDR3 is 19 residues long. The CDR3 here is CASSKQSLASGFRGDIQYF. CDR3 coding DNA: TGTGCCAGCAGCAAACAGTCTCTGGCTAGCGGGTTTCGGGGTGACATTCAGTACTTC.

This chain joins TRBV6-1 and TRBJ2-5, with D maybe TRBD2 (5 bases). This CDR3 region has 12 residues. The V gene lost 5 bases and the J gene lost 11 bases, with 15 bases spanning the gap. Germline CDR1 reads MNHNS; CDR2 reads SASEGT. This chain's CDR3 is CASSTRGREQYF. DNA of the CDR3: TGTGCCAGCAGTACCCGGGGAAGGGAGCAGTACTTC.

The V gene is TRBV4-1, the J gene TRBJ1-2; 9 bases agree with TRBD1. The germline V gene encodes CDR1 MGHRA and CDR2 YSYEKL. This CDR3 region has 17 residues. V lost 1 base to trimming and J lost 2 bases; unmatched junction nucleotides: 8. The CDR3 nucleotides read TGCGCCAGCAGCCAAGGGAGGGGGACAGGGTCCAACTATGGCTACACCTTC. This translates into CASSQGRGTGSNYGYTF.

The gene calls are TRBV5-1 and TRBJ1-2; no clear D gene. This CDR3 comprises 15 residues. Trimming took off 0 bases at V and 2 bases at J, with 11 bases between the two ends. Germline V gene lookup returns CDR1 SGHRS and CDR2 YFSETQ. The CDR3 spells CASSLARPSNYGYTF. CDR3 in DNA: TGCGCCAGCAGCTTGGCCAGGCCCTCGAACTATGGCTACACCTTC.

The V call is TRBV30, the J call TRBJ1-5, with a tentative D call TRBD1 (5 bases). The CDR3 consists of 12 residues. The V end was cut by 5 bases, the J end by 11 bases, with 16 bases between. Germline V gives CDR1 GTSNPN, CDR2 SVGIG (reference sequence). This chain's CDR3 is CAWGQPQGAQHF. CDR3 sequence (DNA): TGTGCCTGGGGGCAGCCCCAGGGAGCCCAGCATTTT.

The gene calls are TRBV20-1 and TRBJ2-1; D is uncertain. The CDR3 has 10 amino acids. Germline lookup yields CDR1 DFQATT and CDR2 SNEGSKA (reference sequence). The V end was cut by 5 bases, the J end by 5 bases, with 4 bases between. This chain's CDR3 is CSAQNNEQFF. The CDR3 DNA is TGCAGTGCTCAGAACAATGAGCAGTTCTTC.

This chain joins TRBV29-1 and TRBJ1-2; possibly TRBD1 for D (6 bases). Germline lookup yields CDR1 SQVTM and CDR2 ANQGSEA. Trimming pared 6 bases from V and 8 bases from J, leaving 13 bases between. The CDR3 sequence is 11 residues long. CDR3 DNA sequence: TGCAGCGTCGGGACACTCTCCGGCTACACCTTC. Protein: CSVGTLSGYTF.

This clone has a handful of counts. The genes are TRBV27 and TRBJ1-1, with TRBD1 as a possible D gene (6 bases). The CDR3 is made up of 17 amino acids. Germline V gene lookup returns CDR1 MNHEY and CDR2 SMNVEV (reference sequence). The ends were cut back, 5 bases at V and 2 bases at J, with 21 bases in the middle. The CDR3 nucleotides read TGTGCCAGCAGTAGACTTGGACAGACCCGTGCTAACACTGAAGCTTTCTTT. This encodes CASSRLGQTRANTEAFF.

The V call is TRBV29-1, the J call TRBJ2-5, with D possibly TRBD2 on 6 matching bases. Germline V gene data show CDR1 as SQVTM and CDR2 as ANQGSEA. Trimming cost V 7 bases and J 5 bases, with 23 bases left between them. This CDR3 has 15 amino acids. The CDR3 DNA reads as TGCAGCGCCATGCGGGGCCCGAGGTACAGGGAGACCCAGTACTTC. Its protein is CSAMRGPRYRETQYF.

V is TRBV9 and J is TRBJ2-3, with D perhaps given as TRBD1 or TRBD2 (5 bases each). V dropped 5 bases and J dropped 3 bases, with 16 bases sitting between them. The germline CDR1 and CDR2 sequences are SGDLS and YYNGEE. This CDR3 has 15 amino acids. CDR3 nucleotide sequence: TGTGCCAGCAGTTTAGAGGGGATGGAGACAGATACGCAGTATTTT. Amino acid sequence: CASSLEGMETDTQYF.

This clone was seen once. The chain couples TRBV4-3 to TRBJ1-2, with a possible D match to TRBD1 (5 bases). This CDR3 is built from 15 residues. V was pared by 0 bases and J by 4 bases, with 12 bases between. Germline CDR1 is LGHNA and CDR2 is YSLEER. The CDR3 DNA reads as TGCGCCAGCAGCCAAGATCTTGGGGGGACCTATGGCTACACCTTC. Translation gives CASSQDLGGTYGYTF.

The rearrangement uses TRBV28 and TRBJ2-3, with a tentative D call TRBD2 (6 bases). CDR1 is MDHEN and CDR2 is SYDVKM in the germline V gene. This CDR3 is built from 16 residues. V lost 4 bases to trimming and J lost 3 bases, with 17 bases between them. This CDR3 reads CASSSPGSGTTDTQYF. CDR3 nucleotide sequence: TGTGCCAGCAGTTCCCCCGGGAGTGGAACGACAGATACGCAGTATTTT.

This clone was found a few times. The sample has other DNA sequences that encode this CDR3 too. The chain is built from TRBV20-1 and TRBJ2-1, with D unresolved. CDR3 length equals 11 residues. V dropped 3 bases and J dropped 4 bases, with 4 bases sitting between them. Germline CDR1 DFQATT, CDR2 SNEGSKA (reference sequence). CDR3 nucleotides: TGCAGTGCTAGTCGTTACAATGAGCAGTTCTTC. Residues: CSASRYNEQFF.

V usage is TRBV5-1 and J usage is TRBJ2-5, with TRBD1 matching over 8 bases. This CDR3 spans 14 amino acids. Germline values: CDR1 SGHRS, CDR2 YFSETQ. Losses at the gene ends were 2 bases for V and 3 bases for J; bases not matched to a gene: 3. The DNA of the CDR3 is TGCGCCAGCAGCTTTGACAGGGGAGAAGAGACCCAGTACTTC. Protein sequence: CASSFDRGEETQYF.

The genes are TRBV7-9 and TRBJ1-2; 11 bases are a match to TRBD1. The CDR3 is 16 residues long. V dropped 1 base and J dropped 4; count of bases not matched to a gene: 5. Per the germline V gene, CDR1 is SEHNR and CDR2 is FQNEAQ (reference sequence). CDR3 loop: CASSLVGTGGGYGYTF. In DNA form, the CDR3 reads TGTGCCAGCAGCTTAGTCGGGACAGGGGGTGGCTATGGCTACACCTTC.

The rearrangement uses TRBV27 and TRBJ2-7; perhaps TRBD2 as D (7 bases). Looked up from germline, CDR1 is MNHEY and CDR2 is SMNVEV (reference sequence). V gave up 6 bases and J gave up 4 bases, with 16 bases separating them. The CDR3 runs to 14 residues. CDR3 sequence reads: CASRRTRGLYEQYF. The DNA for the CDR3 is TGTGCCAGCAGACGGACTAGGGGGTTATACGAGCAGTACTTC.

The J gene is TRBJ1-6, the V gene TRBV7-9; D might be TRBD1 (6 bases). The CDR3 sequence is 14 residues long. Germline CDR1 is SEHNR and CDR2 is FQNEAQ (reference sequence). With 6 bases removed from V and 13 bases from J, the gap between germline ends came to 19 bases. The CDR3 reads CASSPQGRGSPLHF. The CDR3 DNA reads as TGTGCCAGCAGTCCTCAGGGGAGGGGATCTCCCCTCCACTTT. The full variable domain, rest sourced from reference TRBV7-9 and TRBJ1-6, is DTGVSQNPRHKITKRGQNVTFRCDPISEHNRLYWYRQTLGQGPEFLTYFQNEAQLEKSRLLSDRFSAERPKGSFSTLEIQRTEQGDSAMYLCASSPQGRGSPLHFGNGTRLTVT.

The rearrangement uses TRBV6-5 and TRBJ2-7; D may be TRBD2 (6 bases). This CDR3 comprises 13 residues. CDR1 MNHEY and CDR2 SVGAGI come from the germline V gene. Trimming pared 6 bases from V and 2 bases from J, leaving 11 bases between. In DNA form, the CDR3 reads TGTGCCAGCAGCCGCGGGGAGACCTACGAGCAGTACTTC. Translation gives CASSRGETYEQYF.